Shown below are 2 T cell receptor beta chains from a single sample sequenced in a study of CD8 T cell repertoires and HIV-1 epitope variants. The data were produced by immunoSEQ multiplex PCR, yet TCRdb's version contains in-frame clones alone and is incomplete. The sample lists some 5,500 clones; about 70% were seen once. For these receptors, no antigen is known. Sequenced: cultured CD8+ T cells derived from PBMCs. These TCRs come from a male donor with HIV.

The chain has TRBV5-8 and TRBJ2-3; TRBD2 matches 11 bases. V lost 0 bases, J lost 5 bases, and 5 bases stayed unmatched. CDR3 length equals 16 residues. Germline assignment: CDR1 SGHTS and CDR2 YDEGEE. DNA of the CDR3: TGTGCCAGCAGCTTGGATAGCGGGGGGGCAGGAGATACGCAGTATTTT. This sequence encodes CASSLDSGGAGDTQYF.

The chain is built from TRBV5-1 and TRBJ2-2; D unresolved. Looked up from germline, CDR1 is SGHRS and CDR2 is YFSETQ. The CDR3 is 14 amino acids. The V end was cut by 6 bases, the J end by 2 bases, with 11 bases between. In DNA, the CDR3 is TGCGCCAGCACCCTGACAAAAAACACCGGGGAGCTGTTTTTT. It specifies CASTLTKNTGELFF. The full variable domain, its missing parts supplied by reference TRBV5-1 and TRBJ2-2, is KAGVTQTPRYLIKTRGQQVTLSCSPISGHRSVSWYQQTPGQGLQFLFEYFSETQRNKGNFPGRFSGRQFSNSRSEMNVSTLELGDSALYLCASTLTKNTGELFFGEGSRLTVL.